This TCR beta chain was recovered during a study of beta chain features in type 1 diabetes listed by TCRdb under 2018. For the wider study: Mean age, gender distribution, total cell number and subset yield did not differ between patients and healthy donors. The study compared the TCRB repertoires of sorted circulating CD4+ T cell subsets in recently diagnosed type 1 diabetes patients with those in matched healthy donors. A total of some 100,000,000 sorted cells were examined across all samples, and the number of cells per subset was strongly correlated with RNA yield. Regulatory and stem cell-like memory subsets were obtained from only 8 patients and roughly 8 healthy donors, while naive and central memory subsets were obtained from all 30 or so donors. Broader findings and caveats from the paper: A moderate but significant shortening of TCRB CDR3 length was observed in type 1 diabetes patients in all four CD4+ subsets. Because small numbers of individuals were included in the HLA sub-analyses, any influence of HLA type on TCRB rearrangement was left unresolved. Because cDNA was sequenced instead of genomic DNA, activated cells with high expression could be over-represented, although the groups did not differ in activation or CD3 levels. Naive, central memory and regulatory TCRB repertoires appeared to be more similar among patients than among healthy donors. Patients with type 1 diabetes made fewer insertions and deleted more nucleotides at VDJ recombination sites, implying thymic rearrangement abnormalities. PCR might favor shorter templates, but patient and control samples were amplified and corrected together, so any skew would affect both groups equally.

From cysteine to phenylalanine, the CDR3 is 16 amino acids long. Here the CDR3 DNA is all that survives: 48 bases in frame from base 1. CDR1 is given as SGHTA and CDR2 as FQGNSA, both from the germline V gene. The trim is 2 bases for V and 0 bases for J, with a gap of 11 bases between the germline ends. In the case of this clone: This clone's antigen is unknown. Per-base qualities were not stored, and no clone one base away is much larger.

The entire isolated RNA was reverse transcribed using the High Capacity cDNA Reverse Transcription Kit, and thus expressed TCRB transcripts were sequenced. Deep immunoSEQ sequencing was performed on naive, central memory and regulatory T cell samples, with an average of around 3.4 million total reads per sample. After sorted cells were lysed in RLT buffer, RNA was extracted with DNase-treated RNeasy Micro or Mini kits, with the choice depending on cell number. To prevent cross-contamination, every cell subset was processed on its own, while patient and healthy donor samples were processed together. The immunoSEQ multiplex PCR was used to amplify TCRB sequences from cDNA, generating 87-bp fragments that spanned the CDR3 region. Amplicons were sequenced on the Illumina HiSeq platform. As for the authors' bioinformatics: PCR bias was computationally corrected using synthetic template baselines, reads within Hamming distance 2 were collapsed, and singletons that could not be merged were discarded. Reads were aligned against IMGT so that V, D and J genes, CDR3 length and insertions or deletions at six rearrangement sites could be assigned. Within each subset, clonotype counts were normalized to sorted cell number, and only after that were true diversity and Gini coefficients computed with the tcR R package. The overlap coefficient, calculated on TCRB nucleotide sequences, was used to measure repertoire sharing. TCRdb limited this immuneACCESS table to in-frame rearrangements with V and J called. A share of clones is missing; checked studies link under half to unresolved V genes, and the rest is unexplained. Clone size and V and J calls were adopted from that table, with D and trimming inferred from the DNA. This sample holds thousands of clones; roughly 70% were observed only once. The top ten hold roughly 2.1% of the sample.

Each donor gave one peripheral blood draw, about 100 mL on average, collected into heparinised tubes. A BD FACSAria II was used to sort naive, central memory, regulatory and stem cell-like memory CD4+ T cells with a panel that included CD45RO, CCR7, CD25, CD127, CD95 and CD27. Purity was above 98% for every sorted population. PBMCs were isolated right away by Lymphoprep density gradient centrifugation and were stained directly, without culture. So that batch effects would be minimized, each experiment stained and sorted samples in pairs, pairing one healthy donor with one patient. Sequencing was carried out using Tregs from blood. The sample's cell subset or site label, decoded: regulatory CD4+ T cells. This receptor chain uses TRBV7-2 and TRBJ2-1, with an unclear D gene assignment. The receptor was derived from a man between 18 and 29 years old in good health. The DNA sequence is TGTGCCAGCAGCTTACAATCGCCGAGCTCCTACAATGAGCAGTTCTTC. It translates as CASSLQSPSSYNEQFF.